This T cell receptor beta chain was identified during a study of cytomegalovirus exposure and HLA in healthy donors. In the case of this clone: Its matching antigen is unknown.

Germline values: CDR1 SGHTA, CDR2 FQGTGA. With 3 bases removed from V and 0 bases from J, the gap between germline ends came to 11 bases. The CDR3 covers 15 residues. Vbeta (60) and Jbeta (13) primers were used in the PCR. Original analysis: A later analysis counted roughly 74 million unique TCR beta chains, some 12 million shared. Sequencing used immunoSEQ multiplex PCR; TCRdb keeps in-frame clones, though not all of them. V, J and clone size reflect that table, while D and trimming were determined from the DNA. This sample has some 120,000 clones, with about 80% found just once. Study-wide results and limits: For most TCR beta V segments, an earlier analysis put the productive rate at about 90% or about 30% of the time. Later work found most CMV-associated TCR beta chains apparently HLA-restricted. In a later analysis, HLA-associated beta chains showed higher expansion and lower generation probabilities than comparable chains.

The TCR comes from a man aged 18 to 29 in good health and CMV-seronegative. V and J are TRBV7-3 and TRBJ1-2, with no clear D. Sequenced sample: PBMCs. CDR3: CASSLFGGTNYGYTF. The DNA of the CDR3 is TGTGCCAGCAGCTTGTTCGGCGGAACTAACTATGGCTACACCTTC.